This T cell receptor (beta chain) appears in the sequencing data of a study of shared clonotypes between healthy human individuals. The protocol was immunoSEQ multiplex PCR, while the TCRdb copy is restricted to in-frame clones and leaves out a portion. This sample carries over a million clones, 96% of them seen once, and the ten largest clones take roughly 1.2%. V shed 5 bases and J shed 2 bases, with 16 bases lying between them. This CDR3 has 15 residues. The germline gives CDR1 LNHDA, CDR2 SQIVND (reference sequence). Study results and caveats: It was observed that roughly 5.4% of naive CD4 clonotypes were shared across four donors. It was the few donors that limited the genetic and exposure-history diversity represented. Memory subsets had estimated richness that was generally smaller than that of naive subsets.

This clone appeared a single time. The antigen is unknown. The receptor comes from a young man in good health. The chain couples TRBV19 to TRBJ2-7, with D perhaps being TRBD1 or TRBD2 (6 bases each). The sequenced material came from naive CD4+ T cells sorted from blood. Subset in this sample: CD45RA+ positively selected. The CDR3 here is CASSRGPESTYEQYF. The CDR3 nucleotides are TGTGCCAGTAGTCGGGGGCCAGAGTCCACCTACGAGCAGTACTTC.